This T cell receptor (beta chain) was profiled in a study of blood T cells in healthy people across ages. Study-wide results and caveats: From one million sequenced T cells, diversity estimates were lower bounds.

The CDR3 length is 15 residues. The trim removed 3 bases at V and 7 bases at J, leaving 4 bases unmatched. About this clonotype itself: Its antigen is not identified.

The second PCR ran about 6 to 12 cycles with a sample-barcoded 5' primer and J-beta primers. MiXCR, applied by TCRdb to the 5' RACE reads, yields one record per CDR3 protein. The table records hundreds of thousands of distinct CDR3 sequences, about 25% of them present only once. The data were also submitted as part of a second study, on T cells of mothers and their children.

The chain uses TRBV12-3 or TRBV12-4 and TRBJ1-6, with TRBD1 matching 9 bases. What was sequenced was blood. The source of this sequence is a boy between 2 and 15 years old in good health. As DNA, the CDR3 is TGTGCCAGCAGTTTGGGACAGGGATGGAATTCACCCCTCCACTTT. It translates to CASSLGQGWNSPLHF.